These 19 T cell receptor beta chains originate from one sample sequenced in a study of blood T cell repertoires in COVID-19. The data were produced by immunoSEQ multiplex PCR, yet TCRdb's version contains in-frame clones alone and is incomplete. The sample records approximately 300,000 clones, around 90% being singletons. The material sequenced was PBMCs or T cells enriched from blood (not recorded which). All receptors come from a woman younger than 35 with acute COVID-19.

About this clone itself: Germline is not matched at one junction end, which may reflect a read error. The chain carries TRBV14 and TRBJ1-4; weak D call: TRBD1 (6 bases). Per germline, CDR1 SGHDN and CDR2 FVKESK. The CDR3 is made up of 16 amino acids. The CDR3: CASSQGAGTTNEKLFF. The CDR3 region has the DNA TGTGCCAGCAGCCAGGGAGCGGGGACAACGAATGAAAAACTGTTTTTT.

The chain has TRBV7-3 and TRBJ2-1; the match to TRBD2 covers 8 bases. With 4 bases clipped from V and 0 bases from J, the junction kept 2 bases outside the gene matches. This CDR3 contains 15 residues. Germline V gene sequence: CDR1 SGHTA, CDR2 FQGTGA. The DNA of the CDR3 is TGTGCCAGCAGCTGGAGCGGGAGCTCCTACAATGAGCAGTTCTTC. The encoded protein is CASSWSGSSYNEQFF.

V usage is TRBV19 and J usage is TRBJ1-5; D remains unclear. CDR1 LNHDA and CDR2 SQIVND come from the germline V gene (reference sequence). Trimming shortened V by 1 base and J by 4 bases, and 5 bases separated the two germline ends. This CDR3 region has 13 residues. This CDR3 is CASSIAINQPQHF. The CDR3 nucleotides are TGTGCCAGTAGTATAGCAATTAATCAGCCCCAGCATTTT.

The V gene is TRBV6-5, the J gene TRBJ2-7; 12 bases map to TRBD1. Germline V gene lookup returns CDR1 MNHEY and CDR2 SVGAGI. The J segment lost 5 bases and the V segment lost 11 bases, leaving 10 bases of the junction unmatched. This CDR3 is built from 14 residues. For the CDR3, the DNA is TGTGCCGTACCGGGACAGGGGGCCTTGAACGAGCAGTACTTC. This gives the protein CAVPGQGALNEQYF.

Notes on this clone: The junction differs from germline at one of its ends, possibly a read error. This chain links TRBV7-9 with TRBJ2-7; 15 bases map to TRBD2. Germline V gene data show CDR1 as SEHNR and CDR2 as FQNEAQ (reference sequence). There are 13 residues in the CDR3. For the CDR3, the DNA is TGTGCCAGCAGCACGGGACTAGCGGGAGGATCGGACTTC. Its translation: CASSTGLAGGSDF.

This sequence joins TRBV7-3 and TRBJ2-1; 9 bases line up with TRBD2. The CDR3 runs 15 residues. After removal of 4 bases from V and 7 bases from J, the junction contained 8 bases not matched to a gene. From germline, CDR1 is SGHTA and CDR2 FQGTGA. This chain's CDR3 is CASSSDSGSGNEQFF. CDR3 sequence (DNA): TGTGCCAGCAGCTCTGATAGCGGGAGTGGAAATGAGCAGTTCTTC.

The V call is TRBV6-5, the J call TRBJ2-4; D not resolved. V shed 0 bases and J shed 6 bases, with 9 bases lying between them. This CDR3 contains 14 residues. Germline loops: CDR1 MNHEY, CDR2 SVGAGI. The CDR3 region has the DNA TGTGCCAGCAGTTACTCCCTGAGGTTAAACATTCAGTACTTC. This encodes CASSYSLRLNIQYF.

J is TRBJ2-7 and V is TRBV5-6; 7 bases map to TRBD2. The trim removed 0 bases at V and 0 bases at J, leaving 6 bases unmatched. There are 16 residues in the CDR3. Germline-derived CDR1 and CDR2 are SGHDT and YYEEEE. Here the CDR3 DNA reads TGTGCCAGCAGCTTGGGGGGAGGGTTTGACTCCTACGAGCAGTACTTC. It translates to CASSLGGGFDSYEQYF.

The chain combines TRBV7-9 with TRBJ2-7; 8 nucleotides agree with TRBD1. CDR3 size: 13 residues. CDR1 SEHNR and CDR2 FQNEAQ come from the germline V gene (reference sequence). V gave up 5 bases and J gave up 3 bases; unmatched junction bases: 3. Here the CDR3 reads CASSQTGGYEQYF. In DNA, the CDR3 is TGTGCCAGCAGCCAAACAGGGGGCTACGAGCAGTACTTC.

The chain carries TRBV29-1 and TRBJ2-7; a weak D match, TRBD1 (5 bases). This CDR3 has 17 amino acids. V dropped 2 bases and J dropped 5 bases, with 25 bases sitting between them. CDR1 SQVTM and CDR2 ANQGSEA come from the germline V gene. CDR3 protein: CSVEPFGAVGSVNEQYF. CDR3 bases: TGCAGCGTTGAACCGTTTGGGGCGGTGGGGTCCGTGAACGAGCAGTACTTC.

The CDR3 DNA reads as TGCGCCAGCAGTCCAGGGGCGAGGGGCAATCAGCCCCAGCATTTT. As protein: CASSPGARGNQPQHF. V and J are TRBV5-1 and TRBJ1-5; possibly TRBD1 for D (6 bases). Trimming removed 5 bases from V and 2 bases from J, with 14 bases in between. CDR3 length: 15 amino acids. Germline V gene sequence: CDR1 SGHRS, CDR2 YFSETQ.

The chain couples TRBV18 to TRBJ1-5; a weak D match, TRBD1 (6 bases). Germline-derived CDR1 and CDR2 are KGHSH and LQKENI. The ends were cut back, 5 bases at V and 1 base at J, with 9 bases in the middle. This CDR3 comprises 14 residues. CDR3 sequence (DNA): TGTGCCAGCTCATCAGGGGTAAGCAATCAGCCCCAGCATTTT. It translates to CASSSGVSNQPQHF.

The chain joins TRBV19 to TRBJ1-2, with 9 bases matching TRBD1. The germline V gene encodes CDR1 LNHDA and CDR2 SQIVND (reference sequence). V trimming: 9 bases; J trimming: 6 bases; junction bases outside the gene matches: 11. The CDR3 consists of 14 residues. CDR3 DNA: TGTGCCAGACGAGAGACAGGGGGAGCTGATGGCTACACCTTC. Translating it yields CARRETGGADGYTF.

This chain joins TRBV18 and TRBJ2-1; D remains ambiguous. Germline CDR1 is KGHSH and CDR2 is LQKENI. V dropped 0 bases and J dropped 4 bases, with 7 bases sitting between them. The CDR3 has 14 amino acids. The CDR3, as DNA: TGTGCCAGCTCACCACCCACCGGGTACAATGAGCAGTTCTTC. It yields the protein CASSPPTGYNEQFF.

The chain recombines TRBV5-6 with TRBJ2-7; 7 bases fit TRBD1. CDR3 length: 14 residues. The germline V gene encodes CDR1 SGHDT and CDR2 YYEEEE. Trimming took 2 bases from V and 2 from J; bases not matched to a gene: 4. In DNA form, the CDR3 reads TGTGCCAGCAGCTTTTATGACAGGGCCTACGAGCAGTACTTC. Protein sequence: CASSFYDRAYEQYF.

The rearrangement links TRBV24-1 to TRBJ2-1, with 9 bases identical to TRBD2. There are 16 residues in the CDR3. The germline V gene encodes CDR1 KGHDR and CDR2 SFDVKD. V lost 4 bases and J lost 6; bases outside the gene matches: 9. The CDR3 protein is CATSDPGLAGSNEQFF. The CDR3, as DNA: TGTGCCACCAGTGACCCCGGGCTAGCGGGAAGCAATGAGCAGTTCTTC.

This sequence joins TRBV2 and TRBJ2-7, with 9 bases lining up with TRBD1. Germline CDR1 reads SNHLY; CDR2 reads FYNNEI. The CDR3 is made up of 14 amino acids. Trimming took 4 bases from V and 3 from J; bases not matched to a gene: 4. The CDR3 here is CASSAGTGRYEQYF. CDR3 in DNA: TGTGCCAGCAGTGCTGGGACAGGGCGCTACGAGCAGTACTTC.

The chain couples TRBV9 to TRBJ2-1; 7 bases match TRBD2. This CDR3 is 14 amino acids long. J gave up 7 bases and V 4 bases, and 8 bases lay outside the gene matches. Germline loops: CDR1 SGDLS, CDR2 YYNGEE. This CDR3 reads CASSSSGRVNEQFF. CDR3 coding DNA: TGTGCCAGCAGCTCCAGTGGGAGGGTAAATGAGCAGTTCTTC. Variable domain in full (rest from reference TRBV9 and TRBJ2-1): DSGVTQTPKHLITATGQRVTLRCSPRSGDLSVYWYQQSLDQGLQFLIQYYNGEERAKGNILERFSAQQFPDLHSELNLSSLELGDSALYFCASSSSGRVNEQFFGPGTRLTVL.

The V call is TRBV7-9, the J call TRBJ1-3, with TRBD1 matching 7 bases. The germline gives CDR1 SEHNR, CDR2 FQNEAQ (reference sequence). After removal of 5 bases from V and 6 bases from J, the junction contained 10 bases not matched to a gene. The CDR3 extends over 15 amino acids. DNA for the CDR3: TGTGCCAGCAGCACCAGACAGGGTTCAGAAAACACCATATATTTT. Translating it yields CASSTRQGSENTIYF.